This T cell receptor beta chain was obtained from a study of T cells in Graves' hyperthyroidism and ophthalmopathy. Study conclusions and caveats: The majority of expanded thyroid clonotypes above 0.001 also appeared in blood.

For the diagnoses, clinical symptoms, serum thyroxine and TRAb, thyroid ultrasound and orbital computed tomography were used. Details on this clonotype: Its target is not known.

Amplification yielded TCR beta CDR3 regions, with RNA transcripts as the source. Using the HTBI primer set, a first-round RT-PCR was run on the TCR CDR3. MiXCR, run by TCRdb on the multiplex PCR reads, gives a single entry per CDR3 protein. In the table there are 350,000 to 450,000 distinct CDR3 sequences, approximately 17% of which are singletons. CDR1 is DFQATT, CDR2 SNEGSKA, per germline (reference sequence). The CDR3 has 16 amino acids. The V segment lost 6 bases and the J segment 8 bases; nucleotides outside the gene matches: 13. The TCR originated in a woman aged 25 to 39 with Graves' hyperthyroidism that later progressed to Graves' ophthalmopathy. V is TRBV20-1 and J is TRBJ2-1; TRBD2 matches at 13 bases. Material for sequencing was blood. The CDR3, as DNA: TGCAGTGCCTCCGGGACTAGCGGGAACCCTGGGGATGAGCAGTTCTTC. Translating gives CSASGTSGNPGDEQFF.